Here is one T cell receptor (beta chain) with its context. The clone's antigen remains unknown. Per-base quality was not reported, and no clone a single base away is much larger than it. Library preparation employed the immunoSEQ multiplex PCR assay. TCRdb re-hosts the immuneACCESS table, in-frame sequences only. Its copies lack some clones; in the studies checked, an unresolved V gene accounts for under half of them, and the cause for the rest is not known. This sample gives 40,000 to 55,000 clones in total; approximately 89% of them show up just once. Approximately 1.4% of the sample is held by the ten biggest clonotypes. The junction shows trimming of 2 bases on V and 7 bases on J, plus 13 bases between the germline ends. The CDR3 contains 15 residues, cysteine and phenylalanine counted. Only CDR3 DNA remains: 45 bases, in frame from the first base. CDR1 SGHRS and CDR2 YFSETQ were looked up in the germline V gene.

The entry originates in a study of control samples from healthy donors and cancer patients (dated by TCRdb to 2019 to 2021). The receptor's source is a man aged 40-55 years with colorectal cancer. The sample taken for sequencing was PBMCs. The sequence is built from TRBV5-1 and TRBJ1-6; the D segment cannot be called with confidence. The CDR3 corresponds to CASSFADGLNSPLHF. The DNA reads as follows: TGCGCCAGCAGCTTTGCGGACGGTTTAAATTCACCCCTCCACTTT.